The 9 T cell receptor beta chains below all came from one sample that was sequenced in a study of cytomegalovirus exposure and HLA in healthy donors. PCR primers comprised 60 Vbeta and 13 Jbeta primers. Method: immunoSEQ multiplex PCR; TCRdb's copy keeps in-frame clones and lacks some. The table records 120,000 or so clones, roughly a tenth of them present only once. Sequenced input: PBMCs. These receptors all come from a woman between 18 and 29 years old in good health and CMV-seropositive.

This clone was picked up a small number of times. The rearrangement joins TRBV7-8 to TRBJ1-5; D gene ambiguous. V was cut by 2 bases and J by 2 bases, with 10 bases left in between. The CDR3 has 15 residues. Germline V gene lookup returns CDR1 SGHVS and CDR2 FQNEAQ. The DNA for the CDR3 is TGTGCCAGCAGCTTACTCCGGGAGGGCAATCAGCCCCAGCATTTT. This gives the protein CASSLLREGNQPQHF.

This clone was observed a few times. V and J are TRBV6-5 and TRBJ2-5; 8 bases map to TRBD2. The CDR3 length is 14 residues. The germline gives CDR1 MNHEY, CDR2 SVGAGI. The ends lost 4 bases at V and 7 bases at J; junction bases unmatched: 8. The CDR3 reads CASSFDSGVGTQYF. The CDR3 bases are TGTGCCAGCAGTTTCGATAGCGGGGTAGGGACCCAGTACTTC.

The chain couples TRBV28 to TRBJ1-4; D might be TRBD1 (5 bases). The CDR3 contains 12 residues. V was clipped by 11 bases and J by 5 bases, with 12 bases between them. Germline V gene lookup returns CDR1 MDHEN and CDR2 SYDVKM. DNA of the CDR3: TGTGCCCATCGGGGGTTAAATGAAAAACTGTTTTTT. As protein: CAHRGLNEKLFF. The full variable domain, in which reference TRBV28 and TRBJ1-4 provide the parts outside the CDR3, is DVKVTQSSRYLVKRTGEKVFLECVQDMDHENMFWYRQDPGLGLRLIYFSYDVKMKEKGDIPEGYSVSREKKERFSLILESASTNQTSMYLCAHRGLNEKLFFGSGTQLSVL.

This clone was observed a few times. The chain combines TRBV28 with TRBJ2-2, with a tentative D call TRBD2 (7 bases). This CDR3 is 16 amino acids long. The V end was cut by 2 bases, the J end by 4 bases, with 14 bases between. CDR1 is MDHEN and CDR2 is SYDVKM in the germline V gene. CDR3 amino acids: CASSLMGGAVTGELFF. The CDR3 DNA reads TGTGCCAGCAGTTTAATGGGGGGGGCGGTCACCGGGGAGCTGTTTTTT.

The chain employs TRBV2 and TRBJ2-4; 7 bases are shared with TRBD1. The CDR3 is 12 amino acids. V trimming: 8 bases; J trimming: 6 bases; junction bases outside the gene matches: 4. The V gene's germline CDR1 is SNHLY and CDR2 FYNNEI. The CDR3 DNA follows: TGTGCCAGCGGTCCAGGGGGAAACATTCAGTACTTC. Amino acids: CASGPGGNIQYF.

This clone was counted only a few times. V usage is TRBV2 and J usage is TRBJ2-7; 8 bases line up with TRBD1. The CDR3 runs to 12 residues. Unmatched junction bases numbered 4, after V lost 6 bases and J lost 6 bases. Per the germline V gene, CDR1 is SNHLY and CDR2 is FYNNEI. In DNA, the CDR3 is TGTGCCAGCAGGGGGGGACAGGCCGAGCAGTACTTC. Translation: CASRGGQAEQYF.

The CDR3 DNA sequence: TGTGCCAGTAGCAACTTATTGGGAGGCATTAATGAAAAACTGTTTTTT. This encodes CASSNLLGGINEKLFF. J is TRBJ1-4 and V is TRBV19; D gene unclear. Germline CDR1 is LNHDA and CDR2 is SQIVND (reference sequence). The CDR3 loop spans 16 amino acids. V was cut by 6 bases and J by 4 bases, with 18 bases left in between.

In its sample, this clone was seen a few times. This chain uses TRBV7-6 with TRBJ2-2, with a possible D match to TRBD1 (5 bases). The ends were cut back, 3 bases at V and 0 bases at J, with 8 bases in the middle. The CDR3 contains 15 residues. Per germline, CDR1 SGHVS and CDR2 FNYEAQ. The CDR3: CASSFDSPNTGELFF. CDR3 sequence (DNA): TGTGCCAGCAGCTTCGACAGCCCGAACACCGGGGAGCTGTTTTTT.

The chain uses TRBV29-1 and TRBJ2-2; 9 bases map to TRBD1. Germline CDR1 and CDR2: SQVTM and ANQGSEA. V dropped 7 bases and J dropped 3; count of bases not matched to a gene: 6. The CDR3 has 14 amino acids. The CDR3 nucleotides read TGCAGCGCCCGGGGACAGGGCTACACCGGGGAGCTGTTTTTT. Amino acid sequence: CSARGQGYTGELFF.